Listed below are T cell receptor beta chains from one sample, sequenced in a study of CD8 T cells in ankylosing spondylitis. TCRdb used MiXCR to reprocess the 5' RACE reads, holding one entry per CDR3 protein. The table has about 540,000 distinct CDR3 sequences, about 13% seen once. Input material: blood, either unsorted or a sorted T cell fraction (not recorded which). The source is a male donor with ankylosing spondylitis. Each CDR3 is given with its conserved first and last residue. The D gene is left open where the match is weak. Not all rows give a size; the values are once, few, many and, for expanded clones, a class.

NA	TRBV27	TRBJ2-5	NA	CASSVSGWETQYF	TGTGCCAGCAGTGTCTCAGGGTGGGAGACCCAGTACTTC
TRBD1	TRBV15	TRBJ2-3	few	CATSSRDRGTDTQYF	TGTGCCACCAGCTCCCGGGACAGGGGTACAGATACGCAGTATTTT
NA	TRBV29-1	TRBJ1-3	few	CSVGQGQGSGNTIYF	TGCAGCGTCGGACAAGGCCAGGGCTCTGGAAACACCATATATTTT
NA	TRBV3-1	TRBJ1-1	few	CASSQDAAFVAFF	TGTGCCAGCAGCCAGGACGCAGCTTTCGTAGCTTTCTTT
TRBD2	TRBV5-1	TRBJ2-5	few	CASSLTPGLVETQYF	TGCGCCAGCAGCCTGACCCCGGGACTAGTCGAGACCCAGTACTTC
NA	TRBV7-6	TRBJ2-3	NA	CASSHSSADTQYF	TGTGCCAGCAGCCACAGTAGCGCAGATACGCAGTATTTT
TRBD2	TRBV24-1	TRBJ2-1	NA	CATASGIYNEQFF	TGTGCCACCGCTAGCGGGATCTACAATGAGCAGTTCTTC
TRBD2	TRBV3-1	TRBJ2-1	NA	CASSTKDGTSGRNEQFF	TGTGCCAGCAGCACGAAGGACGGGACTAGCGGGAGAAATGAGCAGTTCTTC
NA	TRBV7-2	TRBJ2-3	NA	CASSLDRITDTQYF	TGTGCCAGCAGCTTAGACAGAATCACAGATACGCAGTATTTT
TRBD2	TRBV12-3/TRBV12-4	TRBJ2-3	many	CASSPLTSGSTDTQYF	TGTGCCAGCAGTCCACTGACTAGCGGGAGCACAGATACGCAGTATTTT
TRBD2	TRBV7-2	TRBJ2-1	many	CASSFLAGVYNEQFF	TGTGCCAGCAGCTTCCTAGCGGGAGTTTACAATGAGCAGTTCTTC
TRBD2	TRBV20-1	TRBJ2-5	many	CSASLTSGSSGGTQYF	TGCAGTGCTAGTTTGACTAGCGGGAGTTCGGGGGGGACCCAGTACTTC
NA	TRBV11-3	TRBJ2-2	once	CASSFEGETGELFF	TGTGCCAGCAGCTTCGAGGGGGAAACCGGGGAGCTGTTTTTT
NA	TRBV5-1	TRBJ1-5	many	CASSSDPYQPQHF	TGCGCCAGCAGCTCCGACCCCTATCAGCCCCAGCATTTT
NA	TRBV12-3/TRBV12-4	TRBJ1-1	many	CASSRAGGTEAFF	TGTGCCAGCAGCCGTGCGGGTGGGACTGAAGCTTTCTTT
NA	TRBV29-1	TRBJ2-5	NA	CSVEPGARGTQYF	TGCAGCGTTGAGCCGGGGGCGAGGGGGACCCAGTACTTC
NA	TRBV12-3/TRBV12-4	TRBJ2-5	few	CASSFGGSPGETQYF	TGTGCCAGCAGTTTTGGGGGCAGCCCGGGAGAGACCCAGTACTTC
TRBD1	TRBV28	TRBJ2-5	NA	CASSYSLGQIQETQYF	TGTGCCAGCAGTTACTCCTTGGGACAGATACAAGAGACCCAGTACTTC
TRBD2	TRBV5-1	TRBJ2-2	few	CASSFSGYTGELFF	TGCGCCAGCAGCTTTAGCGGGTACACCGGGGAGCTGTTTTTT
TRBD2	TRBV12-3/TRBV12-4	TRBJ2-3	few	CASSPPTASGGPTDTQYF	TGTGCCAGCAGTCCTCCTACCGCTAGCGGGGGACCTACAGATACGCAGTATTTT
NA	TRBV5-1	TRBJ2-1	few	CASSLGGDHFYNEQFF	TGCGCCAGCAGCTTGGGGGGGGACCATTTCTACAATGAGCAGTTCTTC
NA	TRBV5-1	TRBJ1-6	few	CASSQTADAYNSPLHF	TGCGCCAGCAGCCAAACGGCGGATGCCTATAATTCACCCCTCCACTTT
NA	TRBV27	TRBJ2-4	NA	CASRDTHLNIQYF	TGTGCCAGCAGGGACACGCATTTAAACATTCAGTACTTC
NA	TRBV27	TRBJ2-5	few	CASSSVDSLGETQYF	TGTGCCAGCAGTTCCGTTGACAGCTTAGGGGAGACCCAGTACTTC
NA	TRBV27	TRBJ2-3	NA	CASSPLSHVRYTDTQYF	TGTGCCAGCAGTCCCCTCTCCCACGTGCGGTACACAGATACGCAGTATTTT
TRBD2	TRBV5-4	TRBJ2-7	few	CASSRTSGYDEQYF	TGTGCCAGCAGCAGGACTAGCGGTTACGACGAGCAGTACTTC
NA	TRBV11-2	TRBJ2-3	many	CASSLGLGGTDTQYF	TGTGCCAGCAGCTTAGGTCTAGGAGGCACAGATACGCAGTATTTT
TRBD1	TRBV10-3	TRBJ1-1	few	CAIGGTDYTEAFF	TGTGCCATCGGAGGGACAGACTACACTGAAGCTTTCTTT
TRBD1	TRBV3-1	TRBJ2-7	few	CASSLKGTGIGEQYF	TGTGCCAGCAGCCTTAAGGGGACAGGGATCGGCGAGCAGTACTTC
NA	TRBV9	TRBJ2-1	few	CASSVEPGGYNEQFF	TGTGCCAGCAGCGTCGAGCCCGGGGGCTACAATGAGCAGTTCTTC
TRBD1	TRBV5-1	TRBJ1-4	many	CASSYTGTENNEKLFF	TGCGCCAGCAGCTATACCGGGACAGAGAATAATGAAAAACTGTTTTTT
NA	TRBV5-1	TRBJ1-1	NA	CASSLGGAQGNTEAFF	TGCGCCAGCAGCTTGGGTGGGGCCCAGGGGAACACTGAAGCTTTCTTT
TRBD1	TRBV25-1	TRBJ1-1	few	CASRGLTGDTEAFF	TGTGCCAGCCGCGGCTTAACAGGGGACACTGAAGCTTTCTTT
NA	TRBV2	TRBJ2-6	few	CASRGGRYYSSGANVLTF	TGTGCCAGCAGAGGCGGAAGATACTACAGCTCTGGGGCCAACGTCCTGACTTTC
TRBD2	TRBV27	TRBJ2-5	few	CASRRISGGTGETQYF	TGTGCCAGCAGACGGATCAGCGGGGGAACCGGGGAGACCCAGTACTTC
NA	TRBV20-1	TRBJ2-1	few	CSARAKGGGSSYNEQFF	TGCAGTGCTAGAGCGAAGGGAGGGGGTAGCTCCTACAATGAGCAGTTCTTC
TRBD1	TRBV5-1	TRBJ2-3	many	CASSLGQGASTDTQYF	TGCGCCAGCAGCTTGGGACAGGGGGCGAGCACAGATACGCAGTATTTT
NA	TRBV12-3/TRBV12-4	TRBJ1-1	few	CASSKTREAFF	TGTGCCAGCAGTAAAACACGTGAAGCTTTCTTT
NA	TRBV4-2	TRBJ1-4	many	CASSQDGSATNEKLFF	TGTGCCAGCAGCCAAGATGGGAGCGCAACTAATGAAAAACTGTTTTTT
NA	TRBV6-1	TRBJ1-5	few	CASSEALGGFGNQPQHF	TGTGCCAGCAGTGAAGCGCTAGGAGGGTTCGGCAATCAGCCCCAGCATTTT
NA	TRBV24-1	TRBJ2-1	many	CATSDFLDGHNEQFF	TGTGCCACCAGTGATTTTTTGGACGGCCACAATGAGCAGTTCTTC
NA	TRBV20-1	TRBJ2-1	few	CSARGTGLNEQFF	TGCAGTGCTAGGGGAACAGGGTTGAATGAGCAGTTCTTC
NA	TRBV7-8	TRBJ2-3	NA	CASSWTGTDTQYF	TGTGCCAGCAGCTGGACAGGCACAGATACGCAGTATTTT
TRBD1	TRBV7-2	TRBJ2-5	few	CASSLPPGQQETQYF	TGTGCCAGCAGCTTACCGCCGGGACAGCAAGAGACCCAGTACTTC
NA	TRBV3-1	TRBJ1-2	NA	CASSPGAPYGYTF	TGTGCCAGCAGCCCCGGGGCCCCCTATGGCTACACCTTC
NA	TRBV30	TRBJ2-1	NA	CAWGGLADNEQFF	TGTGCCTGGGGAGGGCTAGCAGACAATGAGCAGTTCTTC
TRBD1	TRBV7-9	TRBJ2-7	NA	CASTKLRQGHSYEQYF	TGTGCCAGCACCAAACTTAGACAGGGGCACTCCTACGAGCAGTACTTC
NA	TRBV12-3/TRBV12-4	TRBJ2-6	NA	CASKGQASGANVLTF	TGTGCCAGCAAGGGACAAGCCTCTGGGGCCAACGTCCTGACTTTC
TRBD1	TRBV5-1	TRBJ2-3	few	CASSLGVTGVPDTQYF	TGCGCCAGCAGCTTGGGGGTAACAGGGGTTCCAGATACGCAGTATTTT
NA	TRBV7-9	TRBJ1-1	few	CASSLGGPVTEAFF	TGTGCCAGCAGCTTAGGGGGCCCTGTCACTGAAGCTTTCTTT
NA	TRBV20-1	TRBJ2-5	many	CSARAGGKETQYF	TGCAGTGCTAGAGCAGGCGGAAAAGAGACCCAGTACTTC
NA	TRBV3-1	TRBJ2-1	NA	CASSQDYGDGEQFF	TGTGCCAGCAGCCAAGACTACGGGGATGGTGAGCAGTTCTTC
TRBD1	TRBV12-3/TRBV12-4	TRBJ1-2	NA	CATSGTGPYGYTF	TGTGCCACCTCCGGGACAGGGCCGTATGGCTACACCTTC
TRBD2	TRBV6-1	TRBJ2-1	NA	CASSPPSSGRGHEQFF	TGTGCCAGCAGCCCACCCTCTAGCGGGAGGGGTCATGAGCAGTTCTTC